Below, one TCR beta chain is given with its context. Trimming removed 3 bases from V and 9 bases from J, with 21 bases in between. Germline CDR1 LNHDA, CDR2 SQIVND (reference sequence). This CDR3 has 17 residues. Cohort 3 donors were reported recovered after two negative PCRs, clearance, or symptom resolution. These data are taken from a study of blood T cell repertoires in COVID-19. Some clones are missing from TCRdb's copy, which holds only in-frame ones; the method was immunoSEQ multiplex PCR. The profile shows about 300,000 clones, 87% of them singletons. The sample consisted of PBMCs or T cells enriched from blood (not recorded which). This chain connects TRBV19 to TRBJ1-6; D unresolved. This receptor was obtained from a woman aged 25 to 45 who had recovered from COVID-19. The CDR3 reads CASSMAPPLRYSSPLHF. The CDR3 nucleotides are TGTGCCAGTAGTATGGCCCCCCCCCTGCGATACAGTTCACCCCTCCACTTT.